A single sample gave rise to the 32 T cell receptor beta chains below, sequenced in a study of blood T cell repertoires in COVID-19. Profiling relied on immunoSEQ multiplex PCR, and the TCRdb table lists in-frame clones only, not all of them. The sample has under 200,000 clones; roughly 84% are singletons. The specimen was PBMCs or T cells enriched from blood (not recorded which). The receptors were gathered from a man between 60 and 75 years old who had recovered from COVID-19.

This clone occurred many times. The chain carries TRBV4-1 and TRBJ1-4; TRBD1 is a possible D gene (6 bases). Per the germline V gene, CDR1 is MGHRA and CDR2 is YSYEKL. V gave up 3 bases and J gave up 1 base, with 9 bases separating them. The CDR3 runs to 15 residues. The CDR3 reads CASSHLQGTNEKLFF. The CDR3, as DNA: TGCGCCAGCAGCCACCTACAGGGAACTAATGAAAAACTGTTTTTT.

The chain employs TRBV7-7 and TRBJ2-1; tentative D call: TRBD2 (5 bases). CDR1 is SSHAT, CDR2 FNYEAQ, per germline (reference sequence). This CDR3 contains 13 residues. Trimming took 1 base from V and 8 from J, leaving 9 bases between them. CDR3 loop: CASSLGLAYEQFF. CDR3 in DNA: TGTGCCAGCAGCTTAGGTCTAGCCTATGAGCAGTTCTTC.

The J gene is TRBJ1-2, the V gene TRBV3-1 (or the pseudogene TRBV3-2); D gene uncertain. The CDR3 extends over 15 amino acids. Germline V gene lookup returns CDR1 LGHDT and CDR2 YNNKEL (reference sequence). V lost 0 bases and J lost 5, with 13 bases in between. The CDR3 sequence is CASSQDLGGLYGYTF. The CDR3 coding sequence is TGTGCCAGCAGCCAAGATCTGGGAGGACTTTATGGCTACACCTTC.

The J gene is TRBJ1-1, the V gene TRBV6-5, with a tentative D call TRBD1 (5 bases). V was clipped by 6 bases and J by 11 bases, with 19 bases between them. The V gene's germline CDR1 is MNHEY and CDR2 SVGAGI. The CDR3 is 13 amino acids. CDR3 nucleotides: TGTGCCAGCAGGGACGGACGGGTAAAGGGGGCTTTCTTT. The encoded protein is CASRDGRVKGAFF.

The chain uses TRBV20-1 and TRBJ2-5, with 10 bases identical to TRBD2. Trimming removed 3 bases from V and 1 base from J; junction bases left unmatched: 8. The CDR3 contains 16 residues. The germline V gene has CDR1 DFQATT and CDR2 SNEGSKA (reference sequence). The chain's CDR3 is CSASRLAGALQETQYF. CDR3 DNA: TGCAGTGCTAGTCGGCTAGCGGGGGCCCTCCAAGAGACCCAGTACTTC.

This clone was found a few times. V gene TRBV19 combines with J gene TRBJ2-5; no reliable D call. Germline-derived CDR1 and CDR2 are LNHDA and SQIVND (reference sequence). V shed 3 bases and J shed 4 bases, with 6 bases lying between them. CDR3 length: 12 amino acids. CDR3 residues: CASSIAGETQYF. CDR3 sequence (DNA): TGTGCCAGTAGTATCGCAGGAGAGACCCAGTACTTC.

In this sample, this clone turned up a few times. At the DNA level, this CDR3 is encoded by other sequences in the same sample as well. This chain joins TRBV19 and TRBJ1-1, with 7 bases fitting TRBD1. This CDR3 has 13 amino acids. Germline-derived CDR1 and CDR2 are LNHDA and SQIVND (reference sequence). V shed 4 bases and J 3 bases; nucleotides not matched to a gene: 2. The CDR3 sequence: CASSSTGDTEAFF. Written as DNA, the CDR3 is TGTGCCAGTAGTAGTACAGGGGACACTGAAGCTTTCTTT.

The chain couples TRBV19 to TRBJ1-2; TRBD1 matches 8 bases. Germline V gene lookup returns CDR1 LNHDA and CDR2 SQIVND (reference sequence). CDR3 length: 14 residues. V shed 6 bases, J shed 8 bases, and the junction held 11 bases outside the gene matches. The CDR3 nucleotides read TGTGCCAGTAGGCCCCCGGGACAGGAAGGGGGCTACACCTTC. As protein: CASRPPGQEGGYTF.

V gene TRBV29-1 combines with J gene TRBJ1-1; D gene ambiguous. From germline, CDR1 is SQVTM and CDR2 ANQGSEA. This CDR3 has 13 amino acids. V lost 0 bases, J lost 3 bases, and 8 bases lay in between. The CDR3 reads CSVEENTDTEAFF. The CDR3 bases are TGCAGCGTTGAAGAAAATACAGACACTGAAGCTTTCTTT.

This chain connects TRBV12-3 or TRBV12-4 to TRBJ2-2; D gene uncertain. V lost 5 bases and J 6 bases, leaving 10 bases between the germline ends. The CDR3 runs 13 residues. This CDR3 is CASSLHSSGELFF. For the CDR3, the DNA is TGTGCCAGCAGTCTGCACAGCTCCGGGGAGCTGTTTTTT.

V is TRBV27 and J is TRBJ1-6, with TRBD1 identical over 10 bases. The CDR3 covers 15 residues. The trim removed 2 bases at V and 10 bases at J, leaving 5 bases unmatched. CDR1 is MNHEY, CDR2 SMNVEV, per germline (reference sequence). CDR3 sequence: CASSLDGTGASPLHF. The CDR3 DNA reads TGTGCCAGCAGTTTAGACGGGACAGGGGCCTCACCCCTCCACTTT.

The CDR3 DNA reads as TGTGCCAGCAGCTTTGGGGCGCGGGGTGAAAAACTGTTTTTT. Protein: CASSFGARGEKLFF. The chain carries TRBV11-2 and TRBJ1-4; D is possibly TRBD1 (5 bases). The V and J ends lost 3 bases and 7 bases respectively, with 12 bases between them. The CDR3 extends over 14 amino acids. CDR1 and CDR2 from the germline V gene are SGHAT and FQNNGV.

V is TRBV6-5 and J is TRBJ1-4; D is uncertain. Trimming removed 6 bases at V and 4 bases at J, with 12 bases between. Germline V gene data show CDR1 as MNHEY and CDR2 as SVGAGI. This CDR3 comprises 14 residues. CDR3 bases: TGTGCCAGCAGACCCGACTGGGTTAATGAAAAACTGTTTTTT. Translating gives CASRPDWVNEKLFF.

The chain recombines TRBV27 with TRBJ1-5, with TRBD1 matching over 7 bases. The CDR3 extends over 13 amino acids. V gave up 9 bases and J gave up 5 bases; unmatched junction bases: 7. Germline V CDR1 and CDR2: MNHEY, SMNVEV (reference sequence). This CDR3 reads CASSRDSYQPQHF. The CDR3 region has the DNA TGTGCCAGTAGCCGGGACAGTTATCAGCCCCAGCATTTT.

V is TRBV28 and J is TRBJ1-6; D uncertain. V dropped 4 bases and J dropped 0 bases, with 16 bases sitting between them. The CDR3 is made up of 18 amino acids. CDR1 is MDHEN, CDR2 SYDVKM, per germline. The CDR3 is CASSSTGFQSSYNSPLHF. The CDR3 nucleotides read TGTGCCAGCAGTTCCACCGGGTTTCAGAGCTCCTATAATTCACCCCTCCACTTT.

This rearrangement joins TRBV19 to TRBJ2-2, with D perhaps matching TRBD2 (6 bases). Trimming took 4 bases from V and 6 from J, leaving 12 bases between them. Germline lookup yields CDR1 LNHDA and CDR2 SQIVND (reference sequence). The CDR3 has 14 residues. The DNA of the CDR3 is TGTGCCAGTAGTACACGGACGGGGGCCGGGGAGCTGTTTTTT. Residues: CASSTRTGAGELFF.

V gene TRBV5-8 combines with J gene TRBJ2-3, with 10 bases matching TRBD1. After removal of 0 bases from V and 5 bases from J, the junction contained 9 bases not matched to a gene. The length of the CDR3 is 17 residues. CDR1 is SGHTS, CDR2 YDEGEE, per germline. CDR3 DNA sequence: TGTGCCAGCAGCTTGGGCTCGACAGGGGGCGCGGTAGATACGCAGTATTTT. Its translation is CASSLGSTGGAVDTQYF.

The V call is TRBV3-1 (or the pseudogene TRBV3-2), the J call TRBJ1-1; 8 nucleotides line up with TRBD1. J gave up 6 bases and V 7 bases, and 10 bases lay outside the gene matches. The CDR3 has 14 residues. Germline CDR1 and CDR2: LGHDT and YNNKEL (reference sequence). The CDR3 reads CASTQGQVAAEAFF. The CDR3 DNA is TGTGCCAGCACCCAGGGACAGGTGGCAGCTGAAGCTTTCTTT.

The chain couples TRBV6-1 to TRBJ2-5; possibly TRBD2 for D (6 bases). The CDR3 has 14 amino acids. V was cut by 2 bases and J by 4 bases, with 11 bases left in between. Germline assignment: CDR1 MNHNS and CDR2 SASEGT. CDR3 DNA: TGTGCCAGCAGTGAAAGGTGGAGGGGAGAGACCCAGTACTTC. Residues: CASSERWRGETQYF.

This clone was detected once. This rearrangement joins TRBV28 to TRBJ2-7; perhaps TRBD1 as D (6 bases). The germline gives CDR1 MDHEN, CDR2 SYDVKM. V was shortened by 4 bases and J by 5 bases, with 15 bases between the two germline ends. This CDR3 is 14 amino acids long. The CDR3 is CASSSYTGIHEQYF. CDR3 in DNA: TGTGCCAGCAGTTCATATACAGGGATCCACGAGCAGTACTTC.

The genes are TRBV6-6 and TRBJ2-1; D possibly corresponds to TRBD1 (6 bases). V was trimmed by 5 bases and J by 0 bases, leaving 11 bases between them. Germline loops: CDR1 MNHNY, CDR2 SVGAGI (reference sequence). The CDR3 totals 15 residues. CDR3 nucleotide sequence: TGTGCCAGCAGTGACCAGGGGAACTCCTACAATGAGCAGTTCTTC. It specifies CASSDQGNSYNEQFF.

CDR3 sequence: CASSLSWSGYEQYF. The CDR3 region has the DNA TGTGCCAGCAGTTTATCCTGGTCGGGCTACGAGCAGTACTTC. The chain uses TRBV27 and TRBJ2-7; unclear D gene. V lost 0 bases and J lost 3, with 9 bases in between. Germline V gene lookup returns CDR1 MNHEY and CDR2 SMNVEV (reference sequence). This CDR3 spans 14 amino acids.

V usage is TRBV28 and J usage is TRBJ1-5; TRBD1 agrees at 9 bases. In germline, CDR1 is MDHEN, CDR2 SYDVKM. This CDR3 contains 13 residues. V shed 6 bases and J 7 bases; nucleotides not matched to a gene: 4. The CDR3 loop reads CASRPTGGQPQHF. The CDR3 nucleotides read TGTGCCAGCAGACCCACAGGGGGCCAGCCCCAGCATTTT.

This clone was counted ten times or more. This chain uses TRBV7-2 with TRBJ2-5; tentative D call: TRBD2 (5 bases). CDR1 SGHTA and CDR2 FQGNSA come from the germline V gene. The CDR3 contains 14 residues. Between the trimmed V and J ends, which lost 5 bases and 2 bases, there was a span of 12 bases. For the CDR3, the DNA is TGTGCCAGCAGCCAAGGACTTAATCAAGAGACCCAGTACTTC. It is translated as CASSQGLNQETQYF.

The chain has TRBV10-3 and TRBJ2-5; weak D call: TRBD1 (5 bases). V lost 6 bases and J lost 5, with 16 bases in between. This CDR3 is built from 14 residues. In germline, CDR1 is ENHRY, CDR2 SYGVKD. In DNA form, the CDR3 reads TGTGCCATCAGCGCAACAGGAATAGGGGAGACCCAGTACTTC. Protein sequence: CAISATGIGETQYF.

This chain joins TRBV30 and TRBJ1-6, with D possibly being TRBD1 (5 bases). V was clipped by 8 bases and J by 6 bases, with 26 bases between them. The germline CDR1 and CDR2 sequences are GTSNPN and SVGIG (reference sequence). The CDR3 is 17 residues long. The CDR3 nucleotides read TGTGCCGGCCTTGGCGGGACGGGTGGCAGGGTTAATTCACCCCTCCACTTT. Residues: CAGLGGTGGRVNSPLHF.

This chain joins TRBV28 and TRBJ1-1; 8 positions match TRBD1. There are 16 residues in the CDR3. CDR1 is MDHEN, CDR2 SYDVKM, per germline. V dropped 2 bases and J dropped 1; count of bases not matched to a gene: 6. The CDR3 loop reads CASSLLPGQGNTEAFF. CDR3 nucleotide sequence: TGTGCCAGCAGTTTACTACCAGGACAGGGGAACACTGAAGCTTTCTTT. Full variable domain (rest looked up from reference TRBV28 and TRBJ1-1): DVKVTQSSRYLVKRTGEKVFLECVQDMDHENMFWYRQDPGLGLRLIYFSYDVKMKEKGDIPEGYSVSREKKERFSLILESASTNQTSMYLCASSLLPGQGNTEAFFGQGTRLTVV.

The gene calls are TRBV27 and TRBJ1-5; unclear D gene. The germline V and J ends were trimmed by 3 bases and 8 bases, with 8 bases remaining between them. This CDR3 region has 12 residues. Germline CDR1 is MNHEY and CDR2 is SMNVEV (reference sequence). This chain's CDR3 is CASSFSGKPQHF. The CDR3, as DNA: TGTGCCAGCAGTTTCAGTGGCAAGCCCCAGCATTTT.

V usage is TRBV7-9 and J usage is TRBJ1-3; TRBD1 matches at 7 bases. The CDR3 totals 13 residues. Trimming took 10 bases from V and 4 from J; bases not matched to a gene: 7. Germline V gene sequence: CDR1 SEHNR, CDR2 FQNEAQ (reference sequence). CDR3 bases: TGTGCCATCAGGACAGGACAGGGAAACACCATATATTTT. Translated, it gives CAIRTGQGNTIYF.

This chain joins TRBV12-3 or TRBV12-4 and TRBJ2-1; D might be TRBD2 (5 bases). Trimming pared 6 bases from V and 5 bases from J, leaving 8 bases between. The CDR3 is made up of 12 amino acids. The CDR3 DNA follows: TGTGCCAGCAGCGGACTCCACAATGAGCAGTTCTTC. Translating gives CASSGLHNEQFF.

The V and J genes are TRBV11-1 and TRBJ2-5, with a possible D match to TRBD2 (5 bases). V was clipped by 0 bases and J by 2 bases, with 10 bases between them. The germline gives CDR1 SGHAT, CDR2 FQDESV (reference sequence). This CDR3 region has 15 residues. The CDR3 coding sequence is TGTGCCAGCAGCTTAGCAGAGGGAAGACAAGAGACCCAGTACTTC. Protein sequence: CASSLAEGRQETQYF. Supplemented by reference TRBV11-1 and TRBJ2-5, the full variable domain reads EAEVAQSPRYKITEKSQAVAFWCDPISGHATLYWYRQILGQGPELLVQFQDESVVDDSQLPKDRFSAERLKGVDSTLKIQPAELGDSAMYLCASSLAEGRQETQYFGPGTRLLVL.

The rearrangement joins TRBV7-6 to TRBJ2-5; 9 bases are a match to TRBD1. Losses at the gene ends were 0 bases for V and 1 base for J; bases not matched to a gene: 3. The CDR3 extends over 16 amino acids. Germline V gene data show CDR1 as SGHVS and CDR2 as FNYEAQ. The CDR3 protein is CASSLAGQGLQETQYF. CDR3 in DNA: TGTGCCAGCAGCTTAGCGGGACAGGGACTCCAAGAGACCCAGTACTTC. Together with reference TRBV7-6 and TRBJ2-5, the CDR3 gives the full variable domain: GAGVSQSPRYKVTKRGQDVALRCDPISGHVSLYWYRQALGQGPEFLTYFNYEAQQDKSGLPNDRFSAERPEGSISTLTIQRTEQRDSAMYRCASSLAGQGLQETQYFGPGTRLLVL.